The subject of this entry is one TCR beta chain. Its antigen is unidentified. These data are taken from a study of CD8+CD57+ T cells in acquired aplastic anemia. As for the study in general: Mean yield of DNA from sorted CD4+ and CD8+ cells was approximately 3 ug. On average, healthy donors gave some 11 million reads for CD4+ cells.

Investigators profiled TCR beta VDJ and CDR3 from genomic DNA template. TCRdb ran MiXCR on the reads and lists one entry per CDR3 protein. The profile shows about 42,000 distinct CDR3 sequences, about two thirds of them singletons. Findings and limits, study-wide: Patients and controls shared 25 to 30 CD8+ CDR3 sequences, highly expressed in patients.

The sample comprised sorted CD4+, CD8+, or CD8+CD57+ T cells (not recorded which) from PBMCs. The source of this sequence is a human donor in good health, serving as a control.

Here the CDR3 reads CASSEQGRTEAFF. The CDR3 DNA is TGTGCCAGCAGCGAGCAGGGGAGGACTGAAGCTTTCTTT. The V call is TRBV7-9, the J call TRBJ1-1; a possible D gene is TRBD1 (6 bases). Germline V lookup: CDR1 SEHNR, CDR2 FQNEAQ (reference sequence). CDR3 length: 13 amino acids. Trimming stripped 5 bases from V and 5 bases from J, with 12 bases between.